This TCR beta chain was recovered during a study of T cell responses to AZD1222 COVID-19 vaccine. Germline CDR1 reads SGHAT; CDR2 reads FQNNGV. V dropped 4 bases and J dropped 4 bases, with 17 bases sitting between them. The CDR3 runs 15 residues. Repertoires were generated with immunoSEQ multiplex PCR, while TCRdb's copy carries only in-frame clones and drops some. The profile shows tens of thousands of clones, about 92% of them singletons. The chain recombines TRBV11-2 with TRBJ2-7, with D hard to call. This clonotype was sampled from an adult who received the AZD1222 COVID-19 vaccine. Here the sequenced sample was peripheral blood, taken 28 days after the second AZD1222 dose. This chain's CDR3 is CASSSLLRTEYEQYF. In DNA form, the CDR3 reads TGTGCCAGCAGCTCCCTGTTGAGGACGGAATACGAGCAGTACTTC.